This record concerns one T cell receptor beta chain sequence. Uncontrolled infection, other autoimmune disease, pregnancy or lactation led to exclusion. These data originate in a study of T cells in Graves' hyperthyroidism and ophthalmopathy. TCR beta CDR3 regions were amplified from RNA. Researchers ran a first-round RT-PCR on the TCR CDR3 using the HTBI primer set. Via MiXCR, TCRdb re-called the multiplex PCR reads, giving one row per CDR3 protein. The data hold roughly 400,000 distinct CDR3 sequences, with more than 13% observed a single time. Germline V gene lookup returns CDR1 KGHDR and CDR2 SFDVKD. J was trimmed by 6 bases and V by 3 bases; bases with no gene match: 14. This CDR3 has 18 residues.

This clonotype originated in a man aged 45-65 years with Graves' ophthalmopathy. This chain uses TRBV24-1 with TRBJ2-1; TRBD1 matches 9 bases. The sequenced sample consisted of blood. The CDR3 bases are TGTGCCACCAGTGATACTCTATCCGTGACAGGGGGTTTCAATGAGCAGTTCTTC. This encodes CATSDTLSVTGGFNEQFF.